This T cell receptor beta chain was obtained from a study of CD8 T cells in ankylosing spondylitis. Study-wide points: Reportedly, significant enrichment of disease-linked clones occurred in matched ankylosing spondylitis synovial fluid. Made up of under ten highly homologous variants, a TCR beta motif appeared characteristic of ankylosing spondylitis blood.

Worth noting for this clonotype: Its antigen is undetermined.

TCRdb re-analysed the 5' RACE reads in MiXCR, keeping a single row per CDR3 protein. The sample lists about 210,000 distinct CDR3 sequences, 8% to 9% seen once, with about 5% in the top ten. This TCR was recovered from a female donor with ankylosing spondylitis or in good health (not recorded which). What was sequenced was blood, either unsorted or a sorted T cell fraction (not recorded which).

The CDR3 protein is CASSLLQGTEAFF. The CDR3 nucleotides are TGTGCCAGCAGCTTATTGCAGGGTACTGAAGCTTTCTTT. The chain combines TRBV11-2 with TRBJ1-1, with D possibly being TRBD1 (5 bases). The CDR3 has 13 amino acids. CDR1 is SGHAT, CDR2 FQNNGV, per germline. V was cut by 2 bases and J by 5 bases, with 9 bases left in between.